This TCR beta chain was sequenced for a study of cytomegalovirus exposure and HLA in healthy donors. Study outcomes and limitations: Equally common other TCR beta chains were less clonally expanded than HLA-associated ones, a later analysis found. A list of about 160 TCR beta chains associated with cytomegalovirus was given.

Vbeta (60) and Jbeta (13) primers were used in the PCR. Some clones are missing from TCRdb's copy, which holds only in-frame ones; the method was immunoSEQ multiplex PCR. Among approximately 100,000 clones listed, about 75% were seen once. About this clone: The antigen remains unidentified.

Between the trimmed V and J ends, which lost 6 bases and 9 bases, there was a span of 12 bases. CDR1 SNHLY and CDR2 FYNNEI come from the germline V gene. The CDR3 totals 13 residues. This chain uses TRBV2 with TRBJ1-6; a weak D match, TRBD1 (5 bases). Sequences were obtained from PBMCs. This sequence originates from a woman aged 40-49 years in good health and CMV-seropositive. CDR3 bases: TGTGCCAGCAGGATGGAGACAGCTTCACCCCTCCACTTT. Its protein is CASRMETASPLHF.